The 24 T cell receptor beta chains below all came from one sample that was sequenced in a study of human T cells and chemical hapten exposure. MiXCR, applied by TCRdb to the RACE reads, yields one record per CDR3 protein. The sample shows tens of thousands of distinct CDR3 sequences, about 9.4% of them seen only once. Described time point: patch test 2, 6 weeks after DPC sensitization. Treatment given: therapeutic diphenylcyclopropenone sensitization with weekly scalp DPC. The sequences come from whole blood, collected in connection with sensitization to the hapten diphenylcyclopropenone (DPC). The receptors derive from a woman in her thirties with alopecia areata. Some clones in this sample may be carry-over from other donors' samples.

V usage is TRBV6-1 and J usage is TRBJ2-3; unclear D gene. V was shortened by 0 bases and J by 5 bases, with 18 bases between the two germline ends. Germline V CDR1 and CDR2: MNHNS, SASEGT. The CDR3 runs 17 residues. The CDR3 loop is CASSEAQAWPPRDTQYF. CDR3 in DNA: TGTGCCAGCAGTGAAGCGCAGGCTTGGCCCCCCAGAGATACGCAGTATTTT.

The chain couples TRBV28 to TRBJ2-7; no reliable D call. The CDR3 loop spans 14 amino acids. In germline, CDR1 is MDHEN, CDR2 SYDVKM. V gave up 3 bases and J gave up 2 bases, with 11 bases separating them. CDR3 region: CASSLLGPTYEQYF. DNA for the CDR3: TGTGCCAGCAGTTTGCTGGGCCCAACCTACGAGCAGTACTTC.

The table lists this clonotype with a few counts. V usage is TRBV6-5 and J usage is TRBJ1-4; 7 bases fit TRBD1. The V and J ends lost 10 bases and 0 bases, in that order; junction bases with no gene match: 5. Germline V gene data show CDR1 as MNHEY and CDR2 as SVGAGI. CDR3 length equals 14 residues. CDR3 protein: CATQGGATNEKLFF. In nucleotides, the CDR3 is TGTGCCACCCAGGGGGGCGCAACTAATGAAAAACTGTTTTTT.

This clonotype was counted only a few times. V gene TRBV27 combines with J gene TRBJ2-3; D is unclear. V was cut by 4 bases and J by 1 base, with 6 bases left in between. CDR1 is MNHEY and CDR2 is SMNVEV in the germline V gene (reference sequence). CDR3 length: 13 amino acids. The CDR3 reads CASSYAGTDTQYF. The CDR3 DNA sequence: TGTGCCAGCAGTTATGCGGGCACAGATACGCAGTATTTT.

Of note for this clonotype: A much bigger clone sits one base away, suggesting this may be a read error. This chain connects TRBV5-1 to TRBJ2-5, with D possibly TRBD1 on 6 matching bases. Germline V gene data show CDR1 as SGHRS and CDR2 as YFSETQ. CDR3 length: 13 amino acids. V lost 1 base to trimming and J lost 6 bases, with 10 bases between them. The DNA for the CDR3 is TGCGCCAGCAGCTTGAACAGGGAACAGACCCAGTACTTC. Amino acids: CASSLNREQTQYF.

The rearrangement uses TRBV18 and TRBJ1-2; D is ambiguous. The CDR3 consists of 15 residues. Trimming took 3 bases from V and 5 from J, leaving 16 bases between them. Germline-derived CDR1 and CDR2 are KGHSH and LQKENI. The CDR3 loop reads CASSPMSAEIYGYTF. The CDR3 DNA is TGTGCCAGCTCACCGATGTCAGCAGAGATTTATGGCTACACCTTC.

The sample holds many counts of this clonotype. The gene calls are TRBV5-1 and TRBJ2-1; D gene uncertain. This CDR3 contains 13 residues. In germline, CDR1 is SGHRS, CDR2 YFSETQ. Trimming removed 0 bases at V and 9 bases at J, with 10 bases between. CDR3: CASSLDLEFEQFF. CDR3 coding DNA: TGCGCCAGCAGCTTGGACCTAGAGTTTGAGCAGTTCTTC. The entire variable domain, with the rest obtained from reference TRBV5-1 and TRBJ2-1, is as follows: KAGVTQTPRYLIKTRGQQVTLSCSPISGHRSVSWYQQTPGQGLQFLFEYFSETQRNKGNFPGRFSGRQFSNSRSEMNVSTLELGDSALYLCASSLDLEFEQFFGPGTRLTVL.

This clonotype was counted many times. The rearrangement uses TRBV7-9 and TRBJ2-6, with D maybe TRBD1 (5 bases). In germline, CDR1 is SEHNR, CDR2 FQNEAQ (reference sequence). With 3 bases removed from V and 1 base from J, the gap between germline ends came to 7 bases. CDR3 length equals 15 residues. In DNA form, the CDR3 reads TGTGCCAGCAGCTTCAGGGTTTCTGGGGCCAACGTCCTGACTTTC. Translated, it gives CASSFRVSGANVLTF.

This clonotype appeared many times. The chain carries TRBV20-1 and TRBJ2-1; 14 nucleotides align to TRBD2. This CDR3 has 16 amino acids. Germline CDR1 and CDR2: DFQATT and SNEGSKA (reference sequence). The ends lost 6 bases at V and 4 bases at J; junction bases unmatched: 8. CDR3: CSASTSGGAYYNEQFF. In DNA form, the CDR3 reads TGCAGTGCCTCGACTAGCGGGGGGGCGTATTACAATGAGCAGTTCTTC.

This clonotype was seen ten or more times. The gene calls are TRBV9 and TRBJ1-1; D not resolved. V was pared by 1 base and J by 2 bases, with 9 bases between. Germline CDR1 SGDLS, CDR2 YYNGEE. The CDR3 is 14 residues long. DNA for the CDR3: TGTGCCAGCAGCGTATCGTACGTTAACACTGAAGCTTTCTTT. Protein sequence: CASSVSYVNTEAFF.

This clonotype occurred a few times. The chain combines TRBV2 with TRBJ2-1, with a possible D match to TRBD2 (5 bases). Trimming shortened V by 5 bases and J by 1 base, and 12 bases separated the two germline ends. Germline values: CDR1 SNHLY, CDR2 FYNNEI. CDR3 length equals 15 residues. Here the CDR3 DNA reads TGTGCCAGCAGTCTGTATTGGACTTCCTACAATGAGCAGTTCTTC. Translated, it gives CASSLYWTSYNEQFF.

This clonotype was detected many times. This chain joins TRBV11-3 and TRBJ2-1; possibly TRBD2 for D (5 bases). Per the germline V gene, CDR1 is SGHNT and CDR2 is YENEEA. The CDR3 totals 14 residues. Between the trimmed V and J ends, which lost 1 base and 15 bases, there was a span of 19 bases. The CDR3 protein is CASSLAGGSARPFF. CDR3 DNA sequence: TGTGCCAGCAGCTTAGCAGGAGGCTCCGCCCGACCGTTCTTC.

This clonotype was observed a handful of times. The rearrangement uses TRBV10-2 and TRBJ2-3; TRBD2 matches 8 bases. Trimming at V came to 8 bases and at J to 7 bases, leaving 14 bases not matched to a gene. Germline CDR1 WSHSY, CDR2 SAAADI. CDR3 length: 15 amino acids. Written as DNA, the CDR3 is TGCGCCAGCCGGAACGGACTAGCTTCACGGAATACGCAGTATTTT. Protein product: CASRNGLASRNTQYF.

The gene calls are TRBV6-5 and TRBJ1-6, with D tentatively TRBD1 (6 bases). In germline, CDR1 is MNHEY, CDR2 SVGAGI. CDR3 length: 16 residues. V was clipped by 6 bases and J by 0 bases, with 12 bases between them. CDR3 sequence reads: CASRVGQSSYNSPLHF. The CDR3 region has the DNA TGTGCCAGCAGGGTCGGACAGAGCTCCTATAATTCACCCCTCCACTTT.

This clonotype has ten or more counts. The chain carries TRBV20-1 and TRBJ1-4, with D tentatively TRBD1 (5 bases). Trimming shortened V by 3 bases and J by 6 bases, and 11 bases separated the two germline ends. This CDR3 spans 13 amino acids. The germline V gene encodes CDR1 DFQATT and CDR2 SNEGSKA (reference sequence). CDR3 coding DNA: TGCAGTGCTAGTGTGGGGGGAGATGAAAAACTGTTTTTT. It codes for CSASVGGDEKLFF.

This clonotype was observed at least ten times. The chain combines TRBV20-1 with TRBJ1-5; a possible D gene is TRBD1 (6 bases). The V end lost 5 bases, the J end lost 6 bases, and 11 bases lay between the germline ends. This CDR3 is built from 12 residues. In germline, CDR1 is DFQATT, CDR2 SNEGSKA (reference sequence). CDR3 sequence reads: CSARRGTQPQHF. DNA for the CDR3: TGCAGTGCTCGCAGGGGAACTCAGCCCCAGCATTTT.

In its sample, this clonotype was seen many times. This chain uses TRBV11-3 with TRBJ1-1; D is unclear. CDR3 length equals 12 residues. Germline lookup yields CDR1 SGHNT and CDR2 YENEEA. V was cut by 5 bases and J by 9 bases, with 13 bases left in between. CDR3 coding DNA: TGTGCCAGCAGCCCACCGGGAGGCAAAGCTTTCTTT. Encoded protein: CASSPPGGKAFF. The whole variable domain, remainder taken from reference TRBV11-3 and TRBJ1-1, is EAGVVQSPRYKIIEKKQPVAFWCNPISGHNTLYWYLQNLGQGPELLIRYENEEAVDDSQLPKDRFSAERLKGVDSTLKIQPAELGDSAVYLCASSPPGGKAFFGQGTRLTVV.

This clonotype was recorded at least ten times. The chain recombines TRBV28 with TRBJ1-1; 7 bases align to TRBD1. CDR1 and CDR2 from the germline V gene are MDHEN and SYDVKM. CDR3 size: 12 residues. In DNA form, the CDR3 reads TGTGGAACAGGGGATGTTAACACTGAAGCTTTCTTT. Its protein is CGTGDVNTEAFF. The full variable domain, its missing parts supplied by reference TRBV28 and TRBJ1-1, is DVKVTQSSRYLVKRTGEKVFLECVQDMDHENMFWYRQDPGLGLRLIYFSYDVKMKEKGDIPEGYSVSREKKERFSLILESASTNQTSMYLCGTGDVNTEAFFGQGTRLTVV.

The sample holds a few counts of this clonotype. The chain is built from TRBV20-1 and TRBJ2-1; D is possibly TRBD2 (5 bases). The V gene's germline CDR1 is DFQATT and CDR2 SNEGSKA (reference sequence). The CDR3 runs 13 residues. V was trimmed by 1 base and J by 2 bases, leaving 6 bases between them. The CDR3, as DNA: TGCAGTGCTAGAGGGAGGACCTACAATGAGCAGTTCTTC. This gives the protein CSARGRTYNEQFF.

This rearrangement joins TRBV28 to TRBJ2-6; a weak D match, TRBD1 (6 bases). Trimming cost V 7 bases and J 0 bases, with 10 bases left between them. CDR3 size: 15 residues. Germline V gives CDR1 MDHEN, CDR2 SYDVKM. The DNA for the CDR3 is TGTGCCAGCAAGACAGGAGCCTCTGGGGCCAACGTCCTGACTTTC. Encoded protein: CASKTGASGANVLTF. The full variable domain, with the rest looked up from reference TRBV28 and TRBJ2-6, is DVKVTQSSRYLVKRTGEKVFLECVQDMDHENMFWYRQDPGLGLRLIYFSYDVKMKEKGDIPEGYSVSREKKERFSLILESASTNQTSMYLCASKTGASGANVLTFGAGSRLTVL.

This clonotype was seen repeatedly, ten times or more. The DNA for the CDR3 is TGTGCCAGCAGCCCGGGGTCCGGGACCCCCGGGAGCTCCTACAATGAGCAGTTCTTC. Translated, it gives CASSPGSGTPGSSYNEQFF. The chain joins TRBV28 to TRBJ2-1, with a tentative D call TRBD2 (6 bases). Trimming pared 6 bases from V and 0 bases from J, leaving 24 bases between. Germline V lookup: CDR1 MDHEN, CDR2 SYDVKM. The CDR3 loop spans 19 amino acids.

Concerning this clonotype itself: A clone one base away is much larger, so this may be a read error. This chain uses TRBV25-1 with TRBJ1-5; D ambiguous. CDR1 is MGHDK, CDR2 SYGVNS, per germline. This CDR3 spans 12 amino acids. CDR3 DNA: TGTGTCAGCAGGCGAGGGAATCAGCCCCAGCATTTT. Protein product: CVSRRGNQPQHF.

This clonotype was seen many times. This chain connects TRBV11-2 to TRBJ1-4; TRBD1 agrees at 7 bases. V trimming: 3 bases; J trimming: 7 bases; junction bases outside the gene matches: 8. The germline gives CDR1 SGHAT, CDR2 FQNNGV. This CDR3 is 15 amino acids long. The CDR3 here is CASSFTRTGGEKLFF. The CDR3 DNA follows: TGTGCCAGCAGCTTTACGAGGACAGGTGGTGAAAAACTGTTTTTT.

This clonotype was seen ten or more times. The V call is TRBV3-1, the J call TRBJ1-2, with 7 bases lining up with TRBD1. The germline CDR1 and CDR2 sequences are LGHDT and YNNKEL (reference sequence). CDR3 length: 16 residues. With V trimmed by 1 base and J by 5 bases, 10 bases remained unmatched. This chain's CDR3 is CASSQGQGLIGYGYTF. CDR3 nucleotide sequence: TGTGCCAGCAGCCAAGGACAGGGTCTCATAGGATATGGCTACACCTTC.